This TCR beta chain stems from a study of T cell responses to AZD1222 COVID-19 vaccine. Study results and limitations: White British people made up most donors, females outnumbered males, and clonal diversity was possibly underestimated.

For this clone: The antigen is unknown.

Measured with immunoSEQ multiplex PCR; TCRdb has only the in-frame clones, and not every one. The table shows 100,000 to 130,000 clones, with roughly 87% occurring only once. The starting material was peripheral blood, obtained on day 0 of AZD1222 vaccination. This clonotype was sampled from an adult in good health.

The DNA of the CDR3 is TGTGCCACGGCAGTTGAACCTAATTCACCCCTCCACTTT. This sequence encodes CATAVEPNSPLHF. V is TRBV10-3 and J is TRBJ1-6; D gene ambiguous. CDR3 size: 13 residues. Germline CDR1 is ENHRY and CDR2 is SYGVKD. Trimming left V 10 bases short and J 6 bases short, with 13 bases between.